These T cell receptor beta chains were read from a single sample in a study of T cell repertoires in cytomegalovirus infection. MiXCR was run by TCRdb on the reads, yielding one entry per CDR3 protein. The data contain 180,000 or so distinct CDR3 sequences, approximately 17% of them singletons. The material sequenced was CD8+ T cells from PBMCs. These receptors came from a human donor in good health (CMV status not recorded). Some clones in this sample may be carry-over from other donors' samples. The CDR3 runs from the conserved cysteine through the conserved F or W. A D gene is named only where the DNA matches it firmly. Size is omitted from some rows. Given values are once, few, many or a class for expanded clones.

V gene,clone size,J gene,D gene,CDR3 protein,CDR3 DNA
TRBV7-2,.,TRBJ1-1,.,CASSGRVFEAFF,TGTGCCAGCAGCGGAAGGGTGTTTGAAGCTTTCTTT
TRBV29-1,.,TRBJ2-5,TRBD1,CSVRDRVQETQYF,TGCAGCGTCCGAGACAGGGTCCAAGAGACCCAGTACTTC
TRBV6-2/TRBV6-3,.,TRBJ1-5,.,CASSYELGRLSNQPQHF,TGTGCCAGCAGTTACGAGTTGGGACGTCTTAGCAATCAGCCCCAGCATTTT
TRBV7-6,many,TRBJ2-7,.,CASSLALGTPSYEQYF,TGTGCCAGCAGCTTAGCCCTAGGGACACCTTCCTACGAGCAGTACTTC
TRBV7-9,.,TRBJ2-1,.,CASSFPRGGSSYNEQFF,TGTGCCAGCAGCTTCCCACGAGGGGGGAGCTCCTACAATGAGCAGTTCTTC
TRBV28,.,TRBJ2-5,.,CASSSRGRVKETQYF,TGTGCCAGCAGTTCCAGGGGTAGGGTCAAAGAGACCCAGTACTTC
TRBV15,.,TRBJ2-5,.,CATSGGLKKETQYF,TGTGCCACCAGCGGGGGACTCAAGAAAGAGACCCAGTACTTC
TRBV7-8,.,TRBJ1-2,.,CASSLVPAGYGYTF,TGTGCCAGCAGCTTAGTACCCGCGGGCTATGGCTACACCTTC
TRBV7-9,few,TRBJ1-2,.,CASSLIPDHNYGYTF,TGTGCCAGCAGCTTAATCCCAGACCATAACTATGGCTACACCTTC
TRBV6-5,.,TRBJ1-2,TRBD1,CASSYTVTGGAGDGYTF,TGTGCCAGCAGTTACACCGTTACAGGGGGCGCTGGGGATGGCTACACCTTC
TRBV28,.,TRBJ1-1,.,CASTPGTLEAFF,TGTGCCAGCACCCCAGGGACCCTTGAAGCTTTCTTT
TRBV9,few,TRBJ2-1,TRBD2,CASSGERGSYNEQFF,TGTGCCAGCTCCGGTGAGCGGGGGAGTTACAATGAGCAGTTCTTC
TRBV7-6,.,TRBJ1-2,.,CASSLQRGPLDRDGYTF,TGTGCCAGCAGCTTACAGAGAGGACCCCTAGATCGAGATGGCTACACCTTC
TRBV28,.,TRBJ2-1,.,CASSLGQGPDEQFF,TGTGCCAGCAGTTTAGGTCAGGGTCCCGATGAGCAGTTCTTC
TRBV20-1,few,TRBJ2-7,TRBD1,CSARGTGRYEQYF,TGCAGTGCTCGCGGGACAGGGAGATACGAGCAGTACTTC
TRBV7-9,few,TRBJ2-5,.,CASSLDSWETQYF,TGTGCCAGCAGCCTGGACTCTTGGGAGACCCAGTACTTC
TRBV7-8,.,TRBJ1-1,.,CASSPGLYTEAFF,TGTGCCAGCAGCCCGGGTTTGTATACTGAAGCTTTCTTT
TRBV7-8,.,TRBJ2-5,.,CASSSQGGRLKTQYF,TGTGCCAGCAGCTCTCAGGGTGGACGTCTGAAGACCCAGTACTTC
TRBV2,few,TRBJ1-1,.,CASPRDATEAFF,TGTGCCAGCCCACGAGACGCGACTGAAGCTTTCTTT
TRBV20-1,.,TRBJ2-1,TRBD2,CSARDGGRGTSVHEQFF,TGCAGTGCTAGAGATGGGGGCCGTGGGACTAGCGTCCATGAGCAGTTCTTC
TRBV11-2,.,TRBJ2-6,.,CASSFSEGANVLTF,TGTGCCAGCAGCTTTAGTGAGGGGGCCAACGTCCTGACTTTC
TRBV29-1,.,TRBJ2-7,TRBD1,CSVEKGTGPYEQYF,TGCAGCGTTGAAAAAGGGACAGGGCCCTACGAGCAGTACTTC
TRBV7-8,.,TRBJ2-1,.,CASSLEGWAFEQFF,TGTGCCAGCAGCTTAGAGGGTTGGGCATTCGAGCAGTTCTTC
TRBV29-1,.,TRBJ2-7,.,CSVDGENSYEQYF,TGCAGCGTTGACGGTGAGAACTCCTACGAGCAGTACTTC
TRBV6-5,.,TRBJ2-7,TRBD2,CASRRSSGGVYEQYF,TGTGCCAGCAGGCGATCTAGCGGGGGGGTTTACGAGCAGTACTTC
TRBV7-2,few,TRBJ2-1,TRBD2,CASSLTLAGDNEQFF,TGTGCCAGCAGCTTAACACTAGCGGGGGACAATGAGCAGTTCTTC